A single TCR beta chain is shown here with its context. Its antigen target is currently unknown. Base qualities were left out, and no much larger clone turns up one base away. This sample was taken from a study of Tregs in tolerant kidney transplant recipients (dated by TCRdb to about 2019). Background for the entire study: The transplants used related donors along with nonmyeloablative bone marrow transplantation, and in the human trials mixed chimerism was transient. Before combined kidney and bone marrow transplantation, this study identified donor-specific regulatory T cells using TCRbeta sequencing and then followed those same cells after transplant.

For TCRbeta CDR3 sequencing, genomic DNA from the sorted cells was extracted using the QIAGEN DNeasy Blood and Tissue Kit. Through immunoSEQ, high-throughput TCRbeta CDR3 sequencing was done commercially, including PCR amplification with internal controls and bias correction. Processing in the source paper ran as follows. Unique productive TCRbeta sequences were defined by CDR3 nucleotide sequence where primers matched, otherwise by CDR3 amino acid sequence with Vbeta and Jbeta genes. To correct sorting error, sequences shared between sorted populations at a frequency ratio of 2:1 or less were removed; the rest were assigned to the higher population. Donor-reactive sequences were defined as at least 5-fold expanded in CFSE-low cells versus unstimulated cells, with frequency of at least 0.01% in CFSE-low cells. Jensen-Shannon divergence calculated on the top 100 TCRbeta sequences ranked by frequency was used to measure repertoire divergence. For samples with multiple sequencing runs, sorting error was corrected separately for each run before the runs were pooled. Imported from immuneACCESS, the table was reduced by TCRdb to in-frame sequences with V and J called. These copies leave out some clones; in studies compared against another copy, an unresolved V gene accounts for under half, and the cause of the remainder is not known. V and J calls and clone size are given by that table; D and trimming were obtained from the DNA. The sample profile shows nearly 95,000 clones; 93% of them were found once. The ten largest account for 0.46% of the sample.

The CDR3 goes from the cysteine to the phenylalanine over 13 residues. This entry keeps only the CDR3 DNA: 39 bases, framed from base 1. The germline ends are 9 bases apart after V is trimmed by 3 bases and J by 6 bases. The germline V gene supplies CDR1 SGHNT and CDR2 YENEEA. The time point label, as the study defines it: blood sample drawn before combined kidney and bone marrow transplant. Thawed PBMCs were FACS-sorted into unstimulated Tregs (CD4+CD25+CD127-), CD4+ non-Tregs (CD4+CD25-), CD4 cells and CD8 cells. Several combined kidney and bone marrow transplant recipients from the ITN036ST trial were included as patients, and samples were available only from these trial subjects. Healthy control blood was separated into PBMCs by Ficoll density gradient and cryopreserved, and patient PBMCs were collected both before and after transplant. The paper's findings and limits, for the study overall: Expanding Tregs with activated donor B cells appeared to identify the most biologically relevant and donor-specific TCRbeta repertoire. Although technical replication error seemed to be minimal, the question of biological reproducibility was not addressed directly. The study was limited by small patient numbers, and the findings need validation in larger populations and under other immunosuppression protocols. PCR primers changed over time for some patients, so nucleotide-level comparison across those patients' samples was not possible. Donor-specific Treg expansion was found to exceed global Treg expansion in tolerant patients, suggesting antigen-driven rather than nonspecific expansion.

The sequencing used CD4+ T cells from blood, collected before the transplant. This TCR was sampled from a human donor who received a combined kidney and bone marrow transplant. The chain was built from TRBV11-3 and TRBJ2-1; TRBD2 might be the D gene, on 5 matching bases. The CDR3 region has the sequence CASSLERLNEQFF. The DNA sequence is as follows: TGTGCCAGCAGCTTGGAGCGGCTCAATGAGCAGTTCTTC. Outside the CDR3, residues come from the reference TRBV11-3 and TRBJ2-1 proteins, so the full variable domain is: EAGVVQSPRYKIIEKKQPVAFWCNPISGHNTLYWYLQNLGQGPELLIRYENEEAVDDSQLPKDRFSAERLKGVDSTLKIQPAELGDSAVYLCASSLERLNEQFFGPGTRLTVL.